The T cell receptor beta chain described here comes from a study of shared clonotypes between healthy human individuals. Study summary: The people who gave samples were a couple of women and three men aged 18 to 49.

Study-level results: The study drew on few donors, limiting represented genetic and exposure-history diversity. Tissues were not sampled, only blood, and their repertoires likely differ.

DNA from unsorted PBMC was sequenced on ten immunoSEQ deep assay plates. Here immunoSEQ multiplex PCR was the method, and the copy in TCRdb shows in-frame clones only, minus some. The sample records fewer than 700,000 clones, roughly four fifths being singletons. In the case of this clone: The target antigen is unknown.

The germline gives CDR1 GTSNPN, CDR2 SVGIG (reference sequence). V was pared by 1 base and J by 7 bases, with 8 bases of the junction left unmatched. The length of the CDR3 is 15 residues. The chain recombines TRBV30 with TRBJ2-2, with 8 bases aligning to TRBD2. The receptor was derived from a woman in her forties in good health. Some clones in this sample may be carry-over from other donors' samples. The sample was PBMCs. The CDR3, as DNA: TGTGCCTGGAGTGCGACCGGGACTAGTGGCGGGGAGCTGTTTTTT. Residues: CAWSATGTSGGELFF.